This T cell receptor beta chain was obtained from a study of cytomegalovirus exposure and HLA in healthy donors. Researchers ran the PCR with 60 Vbeta and 13 Jbeta primers. The assay was immunoSEQ multiplex PCR, and TCRdb's table has in-frame clones only and misses some. In the table there are about 110,000 clones, less than 85% of which are singletons. Study-level findings and limits: An observed cluster of highly shared sequence variants was recorded as a likely sequencing artifact.

Healthy people donating bone marrow made up the donors. Notes on this clone: Its antigen remains unknown.

This receptor was taken from a man younger than 30 in good health and CMV-seronegative. Specimen: PBMCs.

CDR3 residues: CASSLLTSGGVGVHEQYF. CDR3 DNA: TGTGCCAGCAGCTTATTAACTAGCGGGGGCGTAGGGGTCCACGAGCAGTACTTC. V usage is TRBV7-6 and J usage is TRBJ2-7; 11 bases agree with TRBD2. Trimming took 2 bases from V and 5 from J; bases not matched to a gene: 14. Germline V gene sequence: CDR1 SGHVS, CDR2 FNYEAQ. CDR3 size: 18 residues.